The 25 T cell receptor beta chains listed next were all sequenced from one sample in a study of T cells expressing NK-cell markers. TCRdb reprocessed the 5' RACE reads, keeping one entry per CDR3 protein, no DNA. With some 440,000 distinct CDR3 sequences in the sample, the ten largest clones hold about 1.5%. The sample was blood T cells: a sorted CD56 or NKG2C T cell subset, CD4+ or CD8+ T cells, or bulk PBMC T cells (not recorded which). The receptors here all came from a woman in her forties or fifties in good health.

The rearrangement links TRBV7-9 to TRBJ1-1; as DNA is missing, the TRBD1 call by TCRdb cannot be tested. CDR1 and CDR2 from the germline V gene are SEHNR and FQNEAQ (reference sequence). This CDR3 has 14 residues. CDR3 residues: CASSQQGLFTEAFF.

The chain couples TRBV7-9 to TRBJ2-1; absent DNA, TCRdb's TRBD2 call cannot be checked. Germline V lookup: CDR1 SEHNR, CDR2 FQNEAQ (reference sequence). The CDR3 is 15 amino acids. CDR3 sequence reads: CASSLRREIANEQFF.

This chain's CDR3 is CASSLVPRTPNSPLHF. The genes are TRBV5-1 and TRBJ1-6. This CDR3 spans 16 amino acids. Germline V gene data show CDR1 as SGHRS and CDR2 as YFSETQ. The full variable domain, in which reference TRBV5-1 and TRBJ1-6 provide the parts outside the CDR3, is KAGVTQTPRYLIKTRGQQVTLSCSPISGHRSVSWYQQTPGQGLQFLFEYFSETQRNKGNFPGRFSGRQFSNSRSEMNVSTLELGDSALYLCASSLVPRTPNSPLHFGNGTRLTVT.

This chain uses TRBV5-1 with TRBJ2-3; TCRdb gives TRBD2 as the D gene, but with no DNA this cannot be confirmed. The CDR3 length is 13 residues. Germline values: CDR1 SGHRS, CDR2 YFSETQ. CDR3 loop: CASRNSVTDTQYF.

The CDR3 here is CASSPDRVTNEKLFF. The V gene is TRBV11-3, the J gene TRBJ1-4; TCRdb reports TRBD1, a call that lacks DNA to check it against. Germline CDR1 is SGHNT and CDR2 is YENEEA. The CDR3 has 15 amino acids.

The gene calls are TRBV7-3 and TRBJ2-2; TCRdb's D gene call, TRBD1, goes unchecked for lack of DNA. Looked up from germline, CDR1 is SGHTA and CDR2 is FQGTGA. This CDR3 spans 16 amino acids. CDR3 amino acids: CASSLMGAFNTGELFF.

The CDR3 protein is CASSFSSGSTDTQYF. This sequence joins TRBV7-9 and TRBJ2-3; there is no DNA to check the TCRdb D call of TRBD2. The germline CDR1 and CDR2 sequences are SEHNR and FQNEAQ (reference sequence). The CDR3 totals 15 residues.

The CDR3 spells CASSRAGSAIMDEQFF. The genes are TRBV4-1 and TRBJ2-1; the TCRdb call, TRBD2, lacks DNA for checking. The CDR3 sequence is 16 residues long. Germline V gene data show CDR1 as MGHRA and CDR2 as YSYEKL.

This sequence joins TRBV6-5 and TRBJ2-3; the D call of TRBD2 rests on TCRdb alone, since no DNA is present to check it. There are 14 residues in the CDR3. Germline-derived CDR1 and CDR2 are MNHEY and SVGAGI. The CDR3 region is CASSLAGTGNTQYF.

J is TRBJ1-2 and V is TRBV5-1; TCRdb calls TRBD1, which cannot be checked without DNA. Germline loops: CDR1 SGHRS, CDR2 YFSETQ. The CDR3 spans 14 residues. CDR3 sequence: CASSSRTGGYGYTF.

This sequence joins TRBV6-2 or TRBV6-3 and TRBJ1-2; TCRdb gives TRBD1 as the D gene, but with no DNA this cannot be confirmed. From germline, CDR1 is MNHEY and CDR2 SVGEGT. The length of the CDR3 is 14 residues. The CDR3 loop is CASSDYSGQAWYTF.

The chain uses TRBV12-5 and TRBJ2-1; TCRdb reports TRBD2, a call that lacks DNA to check it against. Germline V gene data show CDR1 as LGHNT and CDR2 as FRNRAP. This CDR3 region has 17 residues. CDR3 region: CASGLVLEREGSNEQFF.

The J gene is TRBJ1-3, the V gene TRBV29-1. CDR3 length: 15 amino acids. Germline V gives CDR1 SQVTM, CDR2 ANQGSEA. The CDR3 is CSALMDVRSGNTIYF.

The V and J genes are TRBV5-1 and TRBJ2-1; TCRdb lists TRBD2, though no DNA is available to test this call. The germline CDR1 and CDR2 sequences are SGHRS and YFSETQ. This CDR3 is built from 16 residues. CDR3: CASSLVLAGMLNEQFF.

The chain couples TRBV6-2 or TRBV6-3 to TRBJ2-7; TCRdb picks TRBD2, but there is no DNA to check that call. The CDR3 loop spans 17 amino acids. CDR1 and CDR2 from the germline V gene are MNHEY and SVGEGT. Here the CDR3 reads CASSYPTTSGRLYEQYF.

The J gene is TRBJ2-5, the V gene TRBV9; without DNA, the TCRdb call of TRBD1 cannot be checked. The CDR3 is 17 residues long. Germline lookup yields CDR1 SGDLS and CDR2 YYNGEE. CDR3 sequence: CASSVAGAPSVQETQYF.

This chain links TRBV11-3 with TRBJ2-3; the TCRdb call, TRBD2, lacks DNA for checking. There are 16 residues in the CDR3. Germline values: CDR1 SGHNT, CDR2 YENEEA. CDR3 sequence: CASSLASGRGPDTQYF. Based on the CDR3 plus reference TRBV11-3 and TRBJ2-3, the full variable domain is EAGVVQSPRYKIIEKKQPVAFWCNPISGHNTLYWYLQNLGQGPELLIRYENEEAVDDSQLPKDRFSAERLKGVDSTLKIQPAELGDSAVYLCASSLASGRGPDTQYFGPGTRLTVL.

J is TRBJ2-7 and V is TRBV12-3 or TRBV12-4; there is no DNA to check the TCRdb D call of TRBD2. CDR3 size: 15 residues. This CDR3 is CASRPSGQLSYEQYF.

V and J are TRBV4-1 and TRBJ2-3; there is no DNA to check the TCRdb D call of TRBD1. The germline CDR1 and CDR2 sequences are MGHRA and YSYEKL. This CDR3 is built from 17 residues. CDR3 amino acids: CASSQGQGTTPSDTQYF.

The chain joins TRBV24-1 to TRBJ1-2. The CDR3 runs to 14 residues. Germline V gene lookup returns CDR1 KGHDR and CDR2 SFDVKD. CDR3 amino acids: CATSDPSANYGYTF.

V usage is TRBV25-1 and J usage is TRBJ2-5. The CDR3 loop spans 15 amino acids. CDR1 and CDR2 from the germline V gene are MGHDK and SYGVNS. CDR3 amino acids: CASSESHEVGETQYF.

V and J are TRBV19 and TRBJ2-3. The germline V gene has CDR1 LNHDA and CDR2 SQIVND (reference sequence). The CDR3 runs to 16 residues. The CDR3 protein is CASRDHGTRLTDTQYF.

The chain employs TRBV5-1 and TRBJ2-5. In germline, CDR1 is SGHRS, CDR2 YFSETQ. The CDR3 extends over 14 amino acids. CDR3 protein: CASSLDRSTSAQYF.

V usage is TRBV4-2 and J usage is TRBJ2-5; TCRdb names TRBD1, which stays unverified in the absence of DNA. The length of the CDR3 is 16 residues. Germline CDR1 LGHNA, CDR2 YNFKEQ. The CDR3 loop is CASSQDPGALQETQYF.

This chain links TRBV7-8 with TRBJ2-7; TCRdb calls TRBD2, which cannot be checked without DNA. The CDR3 length is 15 residues. Germline V CDR1 and CDR2: SGHVS, FQNEAQ. CDR3 protein: CASSPGTSGAYEQYF.